The source of this TCR beta chain is a study of naive and memory T cell subsets. Two oligonucleotides, mixed equimolar, formed the beta constant-region primer covering TRBC1 and TRBC2. The ligated cDNA underwent four PCR rounds using SP2 and nested alpha and beta constant-region primers. TCRdb re-derived calls from the UMI-ligation and nested PCR reads in MiXCR, one entry per CDR3 protein. Among around 30,000 distinct CDR3 sequences listed, about 18% were seen once. This clonotype was seen many times. Trimming took 6 bases from V and 6 from J, leaving 6 bases between them. Per the germline V gene, CDR1 is MNHEY and CDR2 is SMNVEV (reference sequence). CDR3 size: 11 residues.

This TCR derives from a human donor in good health. The chain couples TRBV27 to TRBJ2-1; D gene ambiguous. The sample taken for sequencing was effector memory CD4+ T cells from blood. Subset noted: effector memory, CD45RA- CD27-. CDR3 sequence (DNA): TGTGCCAGCAGACGCGGCAATGAGCAGTTCTTC. It encodes CASRRGNEQFF.